The entry below describes one T cell receptor (beta chain). Its specificity is not known. The data originate from a study of identical twins. Regarding the study as a whole: Diverse VJ usage suggested most zero-insertion clonotypes were not invariant T cells. Not following the same donors, the study drew its conclusions from cross-sectional statistical analysis.

CDR3 length equals 17 residues. Per the germline V gene, CDR1 is LNHNV and CDR2 is YYDKDF (reference sequence). V dropped 0 bases and J dropped 6; count of bases not matched to a gene: 9. TCRdb itself ran the 5' RACE reads through MiXCR, one entry per CDR3 protein. This sample yields a few hundred thousand distinct CDR3 sequences, of which 9% to 10% are seen a single time; roughly 3% belongs to the top ten. The sample was also linked to a second study, of yellow fever vaccine responses in identical twins. This second report adds: Twins reportedly had a vaccine T cell response that seemed partly convergent, partly personalized.

The chain recombines TRBV15 with TRBJ2-3, with 10 bases aligning to TRBD2. The receptor was isolated from a woman aged 18-29 years in good health. Sequenced input: PBMCs. The CDR3 nucleotides are TGTGCCACCAGCAGAGATGGGCTAGCGGGAGTAGGGGATACGCAGTATTTT. As protein: CATSRDGLAGVGDTQYF.